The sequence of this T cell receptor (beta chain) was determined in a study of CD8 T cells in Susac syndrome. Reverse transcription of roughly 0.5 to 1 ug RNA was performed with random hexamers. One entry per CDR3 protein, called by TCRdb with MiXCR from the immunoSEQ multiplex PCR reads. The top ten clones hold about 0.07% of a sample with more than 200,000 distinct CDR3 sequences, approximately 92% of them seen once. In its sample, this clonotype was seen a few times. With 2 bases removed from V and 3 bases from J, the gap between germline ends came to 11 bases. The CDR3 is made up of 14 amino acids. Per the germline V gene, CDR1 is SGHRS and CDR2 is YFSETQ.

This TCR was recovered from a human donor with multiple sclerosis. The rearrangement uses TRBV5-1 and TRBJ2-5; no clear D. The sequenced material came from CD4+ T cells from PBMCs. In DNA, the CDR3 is TGCGCCAGCAGCTTTAATTCGGCAGAAGAGACCCAGTACTTC. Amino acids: CASSFNSAEETQYF.